This T cell receptor (beta chain) was documented in a study of vaccination and CD4 T cells after COVID-19. Cultured CD4+ T cell DNA underwent sequencing with the Oncomine TCR Beta short-read assay. A single record per CDR3 protein comes from TCRdb applying MiXCR to the PCR reads. This table holds about 7,100 distinct CDR3 sequences, under 60% found once. Points from the study as a whole: For convalescent patients, a median 86.3% of reactive clones surfaced exclusively after vaccination.

This clonotype was detected once. The antigen remains undetermined. Treatment in this sample: approximately 11-day PBMC culture with coronavirus spike peptide pools or control peptides (ViraFEST assay). Ahead of the COVID-19 pandemic (2011-2018), the CD4+ T cells of the unexposed donor were collected. ViraFEST stimulated the growth of antigen-specific T cells using peptide pools and subsequently profiled their TCRs by sequencing. The TCR comes from a human donor in good health. The specimen was CD4+ T cells from blood, cultured in vitro.

The CDR3 nucleotides read TGTGCCAGCAGTGAAGATCCCCACGGGCTGCCTGAAGCTTTCTTT. Translated, it gives CASSEDPHGLPEAFF. The J gene is TRBJ1-1, the V gene TRBV6-1; D is ambiguous. The length of the CDR3 is 15 residues. V gave up 1 base and J gave up 6 bases, with 15 bases separating them. In germline, CDR1 is MNHNS, CDR2 SASEGT.